The clone carrying this TCR beta chain appeared a few times. The data stem from a study of blood T cell repertoires in COVID-19. Study summary: Material from acute and convalescent COVID-19 was sourced from the United States, Italy and Spain. PBMCs, B-cell-depleted T cells, or T cells provided the cDNA or gDNA that made up the material.

The authors' processing: Reference gene primer amplification yielded estimated nucleated cell counts. TCRdb's copy holds only in-frame clones and misses some; the assay was immunoSEQ multiplex PCR. Clonal size and the V and J genes are those of that table, whereas D and trimming came from the DNA. Of about 49,000 clones in the sample, about 70% were seen once. The germline gives CDR1 WNHNN, CDR2 SYGVQD (reference sequence). This CDR3 spans 13 amino acids. V was pared by 6 bases and J by 7 bases, with 16 bases between. The sequenced material came from peripheral blood. This receptor was taken from a woman between 65 and 79 years old with acute or convalescent COVID-19. V is TRBV10-1 and J is TRBJ2-7; TRBD2 is a possible D gene (6 bases). CDR3 DNA sequence: TGCGCCAGCAGACTTCCGGGCCGGGGGGAGCAGTACTTC. It translates to CASRLPGRGEQYF.